The text below deals with one T cell receptor (beta chain). Its antigen is still unknown. The junction and the germline gene differ at one end; a read error may be behind it. A 5'RACE template-switching step, the method used to make TCR cDNA, added a universal primer site and UMIs. TCRdb reprocessed the 5' RACE reads with MiXCR, giving one entry per CDR3 protein. The sample has 510,000 or so distinct CDR3 sequences, about 19% seen once; the top ten hold roughly an eighth. The data are from a study of T cells after yellow fever vaccination. Study summary: Researchers used SMART-Seq v4 Ultra Low Input to prepare fractions that had low cell numbers. General study results and limits: It was a weaker secondary response, yet one that peaked faster, at day 5 versus 15. Clones from primary vaccination mostly reappeared after the booster (around 96% CD4, approximately 88% CD8).

The CDR3 covers 13 residues. CDR1 is SNHLY and CDR2 is FYNNEI in the germline V gene. The V call is TRBV2, the J call TRBJ2-7; D is unresolved. The clonotype comes from a man younger than 45 who received the YFV17D yellow fever vaccine. Material: PBMCs, obtained 15 days after the yellow fever booster vaccination. CDR3: CASRISASYEHYF. CDR3 sequence (DNA): TGTGCCAGCAGGATTTCAGCCTCCTACGAGCATTACTTC.